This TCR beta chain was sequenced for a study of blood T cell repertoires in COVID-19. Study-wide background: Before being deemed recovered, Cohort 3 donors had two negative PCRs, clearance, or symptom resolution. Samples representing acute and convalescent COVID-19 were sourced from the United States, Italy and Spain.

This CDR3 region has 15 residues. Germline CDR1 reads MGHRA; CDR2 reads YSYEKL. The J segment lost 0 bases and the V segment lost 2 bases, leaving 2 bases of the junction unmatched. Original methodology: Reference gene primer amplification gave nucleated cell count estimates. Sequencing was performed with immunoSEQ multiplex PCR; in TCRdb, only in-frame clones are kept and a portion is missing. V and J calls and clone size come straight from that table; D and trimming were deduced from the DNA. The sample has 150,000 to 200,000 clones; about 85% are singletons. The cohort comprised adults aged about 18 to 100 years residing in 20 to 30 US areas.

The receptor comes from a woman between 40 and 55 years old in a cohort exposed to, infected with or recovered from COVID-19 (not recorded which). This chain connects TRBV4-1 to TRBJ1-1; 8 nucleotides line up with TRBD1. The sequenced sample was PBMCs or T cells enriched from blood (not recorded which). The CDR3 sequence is CASSQQGALNTEAFF. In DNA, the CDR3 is TGCGCCAGCAGCCAACAGGGGGCTCTGAACACTGAAGCTTTCTTT.